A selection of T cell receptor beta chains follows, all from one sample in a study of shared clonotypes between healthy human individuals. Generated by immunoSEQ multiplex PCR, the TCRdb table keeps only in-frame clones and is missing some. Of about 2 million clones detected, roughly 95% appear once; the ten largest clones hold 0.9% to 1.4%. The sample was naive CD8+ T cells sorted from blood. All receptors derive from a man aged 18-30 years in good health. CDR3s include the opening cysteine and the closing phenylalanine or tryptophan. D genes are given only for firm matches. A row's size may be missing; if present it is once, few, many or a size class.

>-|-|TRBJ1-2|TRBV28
CASSPTEAYGYTF
TGTGCCAGCAGCCCAACAGAGGCCTATGGCTACACCTTC
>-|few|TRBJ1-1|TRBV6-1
CASRSREGTEAFF
TGTGCCAGCAGATCCAGGGAGGGCACTGAAGCTTTCTTT
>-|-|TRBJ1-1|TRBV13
CASSLEVNTEAFF
TGTGCCAGCAGCTTAGAGGTGAACACTGAAGCTTTCTTT
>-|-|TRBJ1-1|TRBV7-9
CASSPARDRNTEAFF
TGTGCCAGCAGCCCCGCACGGGATAGGAACACTGAAGCTTTCTTT
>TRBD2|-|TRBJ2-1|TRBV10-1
CASSEGLPGLALSSYNEQFF
TGCGCCAGCAGTGAGGGGTTACCGGGACTAGCCTTGAGCTCCTACAATGAGCAGTTCTTC
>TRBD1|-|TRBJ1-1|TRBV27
CASSPRTGVDTEAFF
TGTGCCAGCAGTCCTCGGACAGGGGTCGACACTGAAGCTTTCTTT
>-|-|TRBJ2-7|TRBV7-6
CASSWDPPNEQYF
TGTGCCAGCAGCTGGGACCCTCCGAACGAGCAGTACTTC
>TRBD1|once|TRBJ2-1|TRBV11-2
CASSPRGQGSFLWNEQFF
TGTGCCAGCAGCCCAAGGGGACAGGGTTCTTTTCTTTGGAATGAGCAGTTCTTC
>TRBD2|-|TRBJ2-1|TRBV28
CASSLGTSGFDEQFF
TGTGCCAGCAGTTTGGGGACTAGCGGGTTCGATGAGCAGTTCTTC
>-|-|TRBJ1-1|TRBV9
CASSHPQGLNTEAFF
TGTGCCAGCAGCCATCCACAGGGCCTGAACACTGAAGCTTTCTTT
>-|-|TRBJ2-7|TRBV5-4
CASSLSASGFLTYEQYF
TGTGCCAGCAGCTTGTCCGCCAGCGGATTCCTTACCTACGAGCAGTACTTC
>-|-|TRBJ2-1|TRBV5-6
CASSSTNYNEQFF
TGTGCCAGCAGCTCGACAAACTACAATGAGCAGTTCTTC
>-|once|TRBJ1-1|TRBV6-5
CASSYNRVTEAFF
TGTGCCAGCAGTTACAACAGGGTGACTGAAGCTTTCTTT
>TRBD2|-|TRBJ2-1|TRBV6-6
CASSYLAGGDYNEQFF
TGTGCCAGCAGTTACTTGGCGGGGGGGGATTACAATGAGCAGTTCTTC
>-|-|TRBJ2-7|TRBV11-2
CASSLKDTSYEQYF
TGTGCCAGCAGCTTGAAGGACACATCCTACGAGCAGTACTTC
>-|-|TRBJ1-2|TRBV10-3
CAIRPGTGFLDYGYTF
TGTGCCATCCGTCCCGGGACGGGTTTTTTGGACTATGGCTACACCTTC
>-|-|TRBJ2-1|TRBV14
CASSQEYRFGEQFF
TGTGCCAGCAGCCAAGAATACAGATTCGGCGAGCAGTTCTTC
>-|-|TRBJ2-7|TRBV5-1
CASSSPSSYEQYF
TGCGCCAGCAGTAGTCCTTCCTCCTACGAGCAGTACTTC
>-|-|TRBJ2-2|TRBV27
CASSFAPDTGELFF
TGTGCCAGCAGTTTTGCACCGGACACCGGGGAGCTGTTTTTT
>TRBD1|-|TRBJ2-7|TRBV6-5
CASSPGTGERNEQYF
TGTGCCAGCAGTCCCGGGACAGGGGAGCGTAACGAGCAGTACTTC
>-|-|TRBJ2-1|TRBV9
CASSVESAPPDNEQFF
TGTGCCAGCAGCGTAGAATCGGCGCCCCCGGACAATGAGCAGTTCTTC
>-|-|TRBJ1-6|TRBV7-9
CASSPPPGKSYNSPLHF
TGTGCCAGCAGCCCCCCCCCAGGGAAGTCCTATAATTCACCCCTCCACTTT
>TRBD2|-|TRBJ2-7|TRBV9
CASSAASLAGVYEQYF
TGTGCCAGCAGCGCAGCCTCTCTAGCGGGAGTGTACGAGCAGTACTTC
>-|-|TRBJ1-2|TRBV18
CASSPPKRGDGYTF
TGTGCCAGCTCACCACCTAAGAGGGGTGATGGCTACACCTTC
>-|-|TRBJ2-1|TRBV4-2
CASSQALVSVNEQFF
TGTGCCAGCAGCCAAGCCTTAGTCTCTGTCAATGAGCAGTTCTTC
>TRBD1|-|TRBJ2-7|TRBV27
CASSRSGQGYEQYF
TGTGCCAGCAGCCGCAGTGGACAGGGCTACGAGCAGTACTTC
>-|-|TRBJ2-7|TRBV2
CASMLGSYEQYF
TGTGCCAGCATGCTGGGTAGCTACGAGCAGTACTTC
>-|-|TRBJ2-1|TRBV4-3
CASSQDWEGETYNEQFF
TGCGCCAGCAGCCAAGATTGGGAAGGGGAGACCTACAATGAGCAGTTCTTC
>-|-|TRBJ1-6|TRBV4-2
CASSQDSTGFTPLHF
TGTGCCAGCAGCCAAGATTCTACAGGGTTTACACCCCTCCACTTT
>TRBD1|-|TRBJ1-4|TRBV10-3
CAISESRDSRAANEKLFF
TGTGCCATCAGTGAGTCAAGGGACAGCCGCGCGGCTAATGAAAAACTGTTTTTT
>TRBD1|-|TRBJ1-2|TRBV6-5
CASSQDRDPNYGYTF
TGTGCCAGCAGTCAGGACAGGGACCCTAACTATGGCTACACCTTC
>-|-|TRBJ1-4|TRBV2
CASSVGPTNEKLFF
TGTGCCAGCAGTGTAGGGCCAACTAATGAAAAACTGTTTTTT
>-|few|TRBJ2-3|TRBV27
CASSLGGDSTDTQYF
TGTGCCAGCAGTTTGGGCGGGGATAGCACAGATACGCAGTATTTT
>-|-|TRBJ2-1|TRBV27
CASSMRYNDRGQFF
TGTGCCAGCAGTATGCGGTACAATGATAGGGGGCAGTTCTTC
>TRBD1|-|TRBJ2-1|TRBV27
CASTNLRDRGSNEQFF
TGTGCCAGCACCAACCTCCGGGACAGGGGGAGCAATGAGCAGTTCTTC
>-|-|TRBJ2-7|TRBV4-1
CASSQLGAYEQYF
TGCGCCAGCAGCCAACTCGGAGCCTACGAGCAGTACTTC
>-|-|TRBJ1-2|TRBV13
CASSQEGSGYTF
TGTGCCAGCAGCCAAGAGGGAAGCGGCTACACCTTC
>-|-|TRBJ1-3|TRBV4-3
CASSPVGVGNTIYF
TGCGCCAGCAGCCCTGTGGGGGTTGGAAACACCATATATTTT
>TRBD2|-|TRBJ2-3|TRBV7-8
CASSLAQEREGDPTDTQYF
TGTGCCAGCAGCTTAGCGCAGGAACGGGAGGGAGATCCCACAGATACGCAGTATTTT
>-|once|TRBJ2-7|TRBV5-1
CASSFGIAYEQYF
TGCGCCAGCAGCTTTGGGATTGCCTACGAGCAGTACTTC
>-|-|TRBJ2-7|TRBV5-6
CASSPGTSAPYEQYF
TGTGCCAGCAGCCCAGGGACGTCGGCTCCCTACGAGCAGTACTTC
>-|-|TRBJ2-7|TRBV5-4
CASSHGSVIYEQYF
TGTGCCAGCAGCCACGGCTCTGTCATCTACGAGCAGTACTTC
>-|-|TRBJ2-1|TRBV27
CASSLFGHADEQFF
TGTGCCAGCAGTTTATTCGGACATGCGGATGAGCAGTTCTTC
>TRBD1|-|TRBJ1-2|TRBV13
CASSLRTGYGYTF
TGTGCCAGCAGCTTAAGGACAGGTTATGGCTACACCTTC
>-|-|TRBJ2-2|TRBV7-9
CASGGVGEELFF
TGTGCCAGCGGAGGGGTAGGAGAGGAGCTGTTTTTT
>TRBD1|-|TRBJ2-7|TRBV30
CAWREEQGYEQYF
TGTGCCTGGAGGGAAGAACAGGGGTACGAGCAGTACTTC
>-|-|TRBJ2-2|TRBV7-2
CASSPEKGVITGELFF
TGTGCCAGCAGCCCCGAAAAGGGGGTAATCACCGGGGAGCTGTTTTTT
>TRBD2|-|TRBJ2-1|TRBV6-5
CASSYSISGSDEQFF
TGTGCCAGCAGTTACTCGATTAGCGGGAGCGATGAGCAGTTCTTC
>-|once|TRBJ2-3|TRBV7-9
CASSSQEFTDTQYF
TGTGCCAGCAGCTCACAGGAGTTCACAGATACGCAGTATTTT
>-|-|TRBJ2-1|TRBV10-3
CAITMTPDNEQFF
TGTGCCATCACCATGACACCCGACAATGAGCAGTTCTTC
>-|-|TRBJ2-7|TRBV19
CASTDTNYEQYF
TGTGCCAGTACCGACACGAACTACGAGCAGTACTTC
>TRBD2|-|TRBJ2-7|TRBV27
CASSPRLAGIYEQYF
TGTGCCAGCAGTCCAAGACTAGCGGGGATCTACGAGCAGTACTTC